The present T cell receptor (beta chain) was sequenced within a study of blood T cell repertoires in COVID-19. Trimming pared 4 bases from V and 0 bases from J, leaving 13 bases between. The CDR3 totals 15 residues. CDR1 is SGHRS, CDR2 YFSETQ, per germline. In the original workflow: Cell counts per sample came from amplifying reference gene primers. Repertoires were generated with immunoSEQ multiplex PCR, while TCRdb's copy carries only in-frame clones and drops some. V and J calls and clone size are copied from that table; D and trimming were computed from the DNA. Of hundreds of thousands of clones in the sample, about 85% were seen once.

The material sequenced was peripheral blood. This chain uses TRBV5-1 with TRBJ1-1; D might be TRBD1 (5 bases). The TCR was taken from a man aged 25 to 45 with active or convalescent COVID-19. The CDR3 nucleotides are TGCGCCAGCAGCAACCGGACAAGCATGAACACTGAAGCTTTCTTT. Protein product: CASSNRTSMNTEAFF. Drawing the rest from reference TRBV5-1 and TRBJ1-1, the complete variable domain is KAGVTQTPRYLIKTRGQQVTLSCSPISGHRSVSWYQQTPGQGLQFLFEYFSETQRNKGNFPGRFSGRQFSNSRSEMNVSTLELGDSALYLCASSNRTSMNTEAFFGQGTRLTVV.